The 14 T cell receptor beta chains in this list originate from one sample, sequenced in a study of cytomegalovirus exposure and HLA in healthy donors. In the PCR, 60 Vbeta and 13 Jbeta primers were used. Some clones are missing from TCRdb's copy, which holds only in-frame ones; the method was immunoSEQ multiplex PCR. The sample shows roughly 180,000 clones, roughly 79% of them seen only once. The specimen sequenced was PBMCs. These receptors were taken from a man aged 25 to 40 in good health and CMV-seronegative.

V gene TRBV30 combines with J gene TRBJ1-5; D perhaps matches TRBD1 (5 bases). CDR3 length: 14 amino acids. The V end was cut by 0 bases, the J end by 3 bases, with 9 bases between. The germline V gene has CDR1 GTSNPN and CDR2 SVGIG (reference sequence). The CDR3 nucleotides are TGTGCCTGGAGTGTAGCAGGGTACAATCAGCCCCAGCATTTT. Protein product: CAWSVAGYNQPQHF.

The chain employs TRBV28 and TRBJ2-7; 7 nucleotides align to TRBD1. The CDR3 extends over 12 amino acids. Germline values: CDR1 MDHEN, CDR2 SYDVKM. V lost 7 bases, J lost 1 base, and 1 base stayed unmatched. The CDR3 DNA sequence: TGTGCCAGCAAGACAGGGTCCTACGAGCAGTACTTC. Protein: CASKTGSYEQYF.

The chain has TRBV6-5 and TRBJ2-7; D remains ambiguous. Germline V CDR1 and CDR2: MNHEY, SVGAGI. The CDR3 consists of 12 residues. The V and J ends lost 2 bases and 6 bases respectively, with 8 bases between them. The CDR3 sequence is CASSYPRGEQYF. Here the CDR3 DNA reads TGTGCCAGCAGTTACCCCCGAGGCGAGCAGTACTTC.

This chain links TRBV7-2 with TRBJ1-6; D is possibly TRBD1 (5 bases). The CDR3 is made up of 16 amino acids. Germline V gives CDR1 SGHTA, CDR2 FQGNSA. Trimming pared 5 bases from V and 7 bases from J, leaving 18 bases between. The CDR3 spells CASSALTGHINSPLHF. The CDR3 nucleotides read TGTGCCAGCAGCGCCCTGACCGGACACATCAATTCACCCCTCCACTTT.

This clone showed up just once. The chain uses TRBV5-1 and TRBJ1-1; 11 bases align to TRBD1. Germline assignment: CDR1 SGHRS and CDR2 YFSETQ. The CDR3 has 14 amino acids. V trimming: 4 bases; J trimming: 4 bases; junction bases outside the gene matches: 3. CDR3 nucleotide sequence: TGCGCCAGCAGCGCGGGACAGGGGGGCACTGAAGCTTTCTTT. It specifies CASSAGQGGTEAFF.

The chain couples TRBV28 to TRBJ1-1; the match to TRBD1 covers 8 bases. With 6 bases clipped from V and 7 bases from J, the junction kept 13 bases outside the gene matches. The germline V gene encodes CDR1 MDHEN and CDR2 SYDVKM. The CDR3 is 15 residues long. CDR3 nucleotide sequence: TGTGCCAGCAGCCCTCTCCGGGACAGGTATTTTGAAGCTTTCTTT. Translated, it gives CASSPLRDRYFEAFF.

This clone was seen once. This chain uses TRBV5-6 with TRBJ2-3; 11 bases align to TRBD2. Germline trimming cut 4 bases from V and 5 bases from J; bases unmatched to any gene: 6. The germline V gene has CDR1 SGHDT and CDR2 YYEEEE. This CDR3 contains 15 residues. This CDR3 reads CASSLSGGAIDTQYF. The CDR3, as DNA: TGTGCCAGCAGCCTTAGCGGGGGGGCCATAGATACGCAGTATTTT. The full variable domain, its missing parts supplied by reference TRBV5-6 and TRBJ2-3, is DAGVTQSPTHLIKTRGQQVTLRCSPKSGHDTVSWYQQALGQGPQFIFQYYEEEERQRGNFPDRFSGHQFPNYSSELNVNALLLGDSALYLCASSLSGGAIDTQYFGPGTRLTVL.

V usage is TRBV28 and J usage is TRBJ2-7; unclear D gene. The germline CDR1 and CDR2 sequences are MDHEN and SYDVKM. The CDR3 covers 17 residues. Trimming shortened V by 3 bases and J by 2 bases, and 20 bases separated the two germline ends. The CDR3 loop is CASSFTVPSHETYEQYF. Written as DNA, the CDR3 is TGTGCCAGCAGTTTCACGGTTCCCTCCCACGAAACCTACGAGCAGTACTTC.

The J gene is TRBJ1-4, the V gene TRBV5-5, with D tentatively TRBD1 (6 bases). The germline CDR1 and CDR2 sequences are SGHKS and YYEKEE (reference sequence). The CDR3 length is 15 residues. V shed 4 bases and J shed 6 bases, with 16 bases lying between them. Here the CDR3 DNA reads TGTGCCAGCAGCCGATGGGGGCGAGAGGATGAAAAACTGTTTTTT. Its protein is CASSRWGREDEKLFF.

The V call is TRBV25-1, the J call TRBJ2-1; 7 bases fit TRBD2. CDR3 length equals 17 residues. The germline V gene has CDR1 MGHDK and CDR2 SYGVNS. V was clipped by 2 bases and J by 8 bases; unmatched bases: 15. CDR3 residues: CASSEAGPSGDQDEQFF. The DNA for the CDR3 is TGTGCCAGCAGTGAAGCGGGGCCTAGCGGAGATCAGGATGAGCAGTTCTTC.

This clone was counted between two and nine times. The chain joins TRBV7-9 to TRBJ1-1; 10 nucleotides match TRBD1. The CDR3 consists of 15 residues. Germline V CDR1 and CDR2: SEHNR, FQNEAQ (reference sequence). With V trimmed by 1 base and J by 3 bases, 2 bases remained unmatched. CDR3 sequence reads: CASSLGGTGDTEAFF. CDR3 in DNA: TGTGCCAGCAGCTTAGGGGGGACAGGGGACACTGAAGCTTTCTTT.

The rearrangement links TRBV11-2 to TRBJ1-5; D gene ambiguous. The CDR3 runs to 14 residues. Looked up from germline, CDR1 is SGHAT and CDR2 is FQNNGV. The V end was cut by 5 bases, the J end by 6 bases, with 14 bases between. The CDR3 region has the DNA TGTGCCAGCAGCCCCTCATCAGGAAGTCAGCCCCAGCATTTT. Residues: CASSPSSGSQPQHF.

J is TRBJ2-7 and V is TRBV18; 7 nucleotides line up with TRBD2. Germline V gives CDR1 KGHSH, CDR2 LQKENI. The V and J ends lost 6 bases and 2 bases, in that order; junction bases with no gene match: 13. The CDR3 loop spans 16 amino acids. The CDR3 protein is CASSYTNGGTTYEQYF. The CDR3 nucleotides read TGTGCCAGCTCCTATACCAACGGGGGGACGACCTACGAGCAGTACTTC.

The chain recombines TRBV30 with TRBJ1-6, with TRBD1 as a possible D gene (5 bases). Trimming removed 8 bases from V and 7 bases from J, with 21 bases in between. The CDR3 runs 15 residues. Germline V CDR1 and CDR2: GTSNPN, SVGIG (reference sequence). CDR3 amino acids: CAHRPGTAANSPLHF. The CDR3 coding sequence is TGTGCCCACCGTCCCGGGACTGCCGCCAATTCACCCCTCCACTTT.